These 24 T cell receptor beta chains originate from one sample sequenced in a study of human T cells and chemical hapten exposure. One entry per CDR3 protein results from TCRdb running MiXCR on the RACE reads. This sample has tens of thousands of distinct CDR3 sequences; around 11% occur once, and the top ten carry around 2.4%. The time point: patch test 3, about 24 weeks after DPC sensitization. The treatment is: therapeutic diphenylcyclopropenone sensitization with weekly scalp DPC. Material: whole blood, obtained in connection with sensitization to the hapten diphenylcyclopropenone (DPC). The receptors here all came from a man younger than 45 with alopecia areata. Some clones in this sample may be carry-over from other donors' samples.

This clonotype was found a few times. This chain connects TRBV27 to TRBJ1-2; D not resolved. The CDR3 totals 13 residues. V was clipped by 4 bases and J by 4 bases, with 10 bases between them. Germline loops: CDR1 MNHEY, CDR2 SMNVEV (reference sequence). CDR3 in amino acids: CASSSRALYGYTF. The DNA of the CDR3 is TGTGCCAGCAGTTCCCGGGCCCTCTATGGCTACACCTTC.

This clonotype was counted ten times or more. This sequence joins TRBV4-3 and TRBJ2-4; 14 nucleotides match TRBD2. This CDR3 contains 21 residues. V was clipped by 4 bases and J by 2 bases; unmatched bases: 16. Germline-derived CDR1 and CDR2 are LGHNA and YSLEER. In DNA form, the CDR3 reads TGCGCCAGCAGCCCTGGACTAGCGGGGGGCCTCGCCGAGATTACCAAAAACATTCAGTACTTC. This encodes CASSPGLAGGLAEITKNIQYF.

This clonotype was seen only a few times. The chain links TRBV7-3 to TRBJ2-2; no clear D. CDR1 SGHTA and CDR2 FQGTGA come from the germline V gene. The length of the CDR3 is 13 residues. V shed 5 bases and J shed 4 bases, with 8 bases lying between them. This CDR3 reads CASSPTSTGELFF. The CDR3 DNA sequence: TGTGCCAGCAGCCCCACGAGCACCGGGGAGCTGTTTTTT.

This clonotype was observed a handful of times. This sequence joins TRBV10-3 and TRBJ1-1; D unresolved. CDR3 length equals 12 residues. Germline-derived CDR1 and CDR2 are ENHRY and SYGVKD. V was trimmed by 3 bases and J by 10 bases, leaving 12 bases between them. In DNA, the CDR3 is TGTGCCATCAGTGATACAGAACCGGCAGCTTTCTTT. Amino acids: CAISDTEPAAFF.

This CDR3 is CASSLDFGFSYEQYF. The CDR3 nucleotides are TGTGCCAGCAGCTTAGATTTCGGATTCTCCTACGAGCAGTACTTC. The chain carries TRBV11-2 and TRBJ2-7; D call uncertain. The CDR3 is 15 residues long. CDR1 and CDR2 (germline): SGHAT, FQNNGV. Trimming removed 0 bases from V and 0 bases from J, with 9 bases in between.

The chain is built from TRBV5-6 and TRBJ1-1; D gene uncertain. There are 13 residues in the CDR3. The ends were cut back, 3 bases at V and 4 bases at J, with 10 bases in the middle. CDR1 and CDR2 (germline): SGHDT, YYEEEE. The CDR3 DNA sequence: TGTGCCAGCAGCTCGACGGGATTCACTGAAGCTTTCTTT. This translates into CASSSTGFTEAFF.

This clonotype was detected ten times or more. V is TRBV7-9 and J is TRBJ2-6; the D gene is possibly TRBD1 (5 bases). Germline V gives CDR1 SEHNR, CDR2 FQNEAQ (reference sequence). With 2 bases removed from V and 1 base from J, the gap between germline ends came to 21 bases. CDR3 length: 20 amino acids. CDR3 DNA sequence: TGTGCCAGCAGCTTAAGGGGAAGGAGCCTCGAAGGATCTGGGGCCAACGTCCTGACTTTC. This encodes CASSLRGRSLEGSGANVLTF.

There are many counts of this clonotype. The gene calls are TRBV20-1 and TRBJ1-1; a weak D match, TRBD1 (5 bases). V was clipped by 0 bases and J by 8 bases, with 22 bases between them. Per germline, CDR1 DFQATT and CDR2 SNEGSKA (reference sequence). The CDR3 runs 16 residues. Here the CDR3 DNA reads TGCAGTGCTAGAGATCGTACTGGAACCCGAGGGACGGAAGCTTTCTTT. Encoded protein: CSARDRTGTRGTEAFF.

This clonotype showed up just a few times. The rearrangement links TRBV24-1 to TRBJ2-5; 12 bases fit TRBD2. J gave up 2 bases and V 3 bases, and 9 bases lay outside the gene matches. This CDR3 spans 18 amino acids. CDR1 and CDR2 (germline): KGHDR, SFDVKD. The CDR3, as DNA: TGTGCCACCAGTGATCTCTCCCCGACTAGCGGGGGTCAAGAGACCCAGTACTTC. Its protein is CATSDLSPTSGGQETQYF.

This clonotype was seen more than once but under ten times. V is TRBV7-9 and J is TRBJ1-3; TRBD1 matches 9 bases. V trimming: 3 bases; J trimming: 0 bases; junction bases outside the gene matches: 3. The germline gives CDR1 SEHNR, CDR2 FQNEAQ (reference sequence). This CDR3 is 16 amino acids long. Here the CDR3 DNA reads TGTGCCAGCAGCTTCGGACAGGGGTCCTCTGGAAACACCATATATTTT. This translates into CASSFGQGSSGNTIYF.

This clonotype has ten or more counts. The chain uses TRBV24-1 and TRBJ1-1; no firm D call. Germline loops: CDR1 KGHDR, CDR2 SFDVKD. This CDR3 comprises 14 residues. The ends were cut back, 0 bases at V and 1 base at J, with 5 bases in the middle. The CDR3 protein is CATSDLAQNTEAFF. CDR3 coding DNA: TGTGCCACCAGTGATTTGGCGCAGAACACTGAAGCTTTCTTT.

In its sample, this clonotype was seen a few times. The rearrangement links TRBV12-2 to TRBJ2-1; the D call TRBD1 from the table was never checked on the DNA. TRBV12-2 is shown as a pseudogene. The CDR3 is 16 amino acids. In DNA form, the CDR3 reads TGTGCAAGTCGCTCCCCCGGGACAGGGCGATGGGGTGAGCAGTTCTTC. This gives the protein CASRSPGTGRWGEQFF.

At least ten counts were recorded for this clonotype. The CDR3 nucleotides are TGTGCCAGCAGCCAGGGGACAGGGTGGCAGCCCCAGCATTTT. It is translated as CASSQGTGWQPQHF. The rearrangement joins TRBV7-9 to TRBJ1-5, with 9 nucleotides matching TRBD1. With 5 bases clipped from V and 7 bases from J, the junction kept 6 bases outside the gene matches. The CDR3 extends over 14 amino acids. The germline V gene has CDR1 SEHNR and CDR2 FQNEAQ (reference sequence).

Here the CDR3 DNA reads TGTGCCAGTAGTATAGGATGGACAGGGGATGGGACCGGGGAGCTGTTTTTT. Amino acid sequence: CASSIGWTGDGTGELFF. The chain is built from TRBV19 and TRBJ2-2, with 9 bases matching TRBD1. The junction had 8 bases not matched to a gene; V was cut back by 1 base and J by 5 bases. Germline CDR1 LNHDA, CDR2 SQIVND (reference sequence). The CDR3 has 17 amino acids. Looking up the rest from reference TRBV19 and TRBJ2-2 gives the full variable domain: DGGITQSPKYLFRKEGQNVTLSCEQNLNHDAMYWYRQDPGQGLRLIYYSQIVNDFQKGDIAEGYSVSREKKESFPLTVTSAQKNPTAFYLCASSIGWTGDGTGELFFGEGSRLTVL.

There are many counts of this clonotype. This CDR3 is CSARQGQETQYF. In DNA form, the CDR3 reads TGCAGCGCCAGACAGGGCCAGGAGACCCAGTACTTC. This chain connects TRBV29-1 to TRBJ2-5; TRBD1 aligns across 7 bases. This CDR3 has 12 amino acids. The V gene's germline CDR1 is SQVTM and CDR2 ANQGSEA. Germline trimming cut 7 bases from V and 5 bases from J; bases unmatched to any gene: 7. Filled out from reference TRBV29-1 and TRBJ2-5, the complete variable domain reads SAVISQKPSRDICQRGTSLTIQCQVDSQVTMMFWYRQQPGQSLTLIATANQGSEATYESGFVIDKFPISRPNLTFSTLTVSNMSPEDSSIYLCSARQGQETQYFGPGTRLLVL.

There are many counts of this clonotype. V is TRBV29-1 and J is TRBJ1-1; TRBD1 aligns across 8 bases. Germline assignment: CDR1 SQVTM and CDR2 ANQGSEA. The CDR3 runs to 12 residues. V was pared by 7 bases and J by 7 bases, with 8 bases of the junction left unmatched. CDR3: CSGTTGTGEAFF. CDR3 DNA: TGCAGCGGTACTACCGGGACAGGTGAAGCTTTCTTT.

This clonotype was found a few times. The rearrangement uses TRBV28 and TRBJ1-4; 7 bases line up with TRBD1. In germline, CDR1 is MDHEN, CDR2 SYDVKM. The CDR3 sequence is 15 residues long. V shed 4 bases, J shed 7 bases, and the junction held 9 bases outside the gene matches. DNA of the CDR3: TGTGCCAGCAGTTCCATCGGGACAGAGCGTGAAAAACTGTTTTTT. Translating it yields CASSSIGTEREKLFF.

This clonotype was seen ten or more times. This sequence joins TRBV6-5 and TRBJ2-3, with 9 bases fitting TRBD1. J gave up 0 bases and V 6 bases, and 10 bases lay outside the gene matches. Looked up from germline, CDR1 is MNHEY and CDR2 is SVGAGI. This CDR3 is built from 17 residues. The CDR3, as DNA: TGTGCCAGCAGAACCGGGACAGGGTCGACTAGCACAGATACGCAGTATTTT. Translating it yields CASRTGTGSTSTDTQYF.

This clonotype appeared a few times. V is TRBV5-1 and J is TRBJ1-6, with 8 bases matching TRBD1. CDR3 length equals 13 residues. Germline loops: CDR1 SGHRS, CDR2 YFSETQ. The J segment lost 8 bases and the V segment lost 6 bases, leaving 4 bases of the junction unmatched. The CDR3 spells CASMGQDDSPLHF. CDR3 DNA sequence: TGCGCCAGCATGGGACAGGACGATTCACCCCTCCACTTT.

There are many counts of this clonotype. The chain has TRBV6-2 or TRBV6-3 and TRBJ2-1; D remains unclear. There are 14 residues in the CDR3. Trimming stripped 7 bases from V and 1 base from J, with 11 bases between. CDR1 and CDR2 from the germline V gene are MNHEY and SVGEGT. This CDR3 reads CASNPGSSYNEQFF. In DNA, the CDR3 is TGTGCCAGCAACCCAGGATCGTCCTACAATGAGCAGTTCTTC.

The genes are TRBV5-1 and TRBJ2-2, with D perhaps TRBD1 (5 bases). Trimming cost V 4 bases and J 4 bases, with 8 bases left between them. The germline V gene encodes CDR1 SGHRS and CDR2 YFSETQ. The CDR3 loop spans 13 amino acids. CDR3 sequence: CASSGQGTGELFF. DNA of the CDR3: TGCGCCAGCAGCGGTCAGGGCACCGGGGAGCTGTTTTTT.

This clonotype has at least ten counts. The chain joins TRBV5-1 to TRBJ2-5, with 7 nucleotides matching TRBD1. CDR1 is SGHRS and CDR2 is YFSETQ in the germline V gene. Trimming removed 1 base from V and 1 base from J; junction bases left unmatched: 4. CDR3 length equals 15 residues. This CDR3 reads CASSLMGQLQETQYF. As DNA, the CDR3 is TGCGCCAGCAGCTTGATGGGACAGCTCCAAGAGACCCAGTACTTC.

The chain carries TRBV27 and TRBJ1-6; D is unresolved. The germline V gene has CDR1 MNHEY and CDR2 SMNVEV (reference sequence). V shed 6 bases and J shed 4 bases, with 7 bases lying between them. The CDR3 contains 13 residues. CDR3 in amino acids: CASSSFYNSPLHF. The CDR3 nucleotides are TGTGCCAGCAGCAGTTTTTATAATTCACCCCTCCACTTT.

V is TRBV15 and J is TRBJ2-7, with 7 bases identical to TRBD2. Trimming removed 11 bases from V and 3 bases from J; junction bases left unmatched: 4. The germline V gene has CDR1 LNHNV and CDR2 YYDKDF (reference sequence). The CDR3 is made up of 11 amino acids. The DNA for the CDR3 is TGTGCCTCCGGGGAGGGCTACGAGCAGTACTTC. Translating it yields CASGEGYEQYF.